These 10 T cell receptor beta chains share one sample of origin, sequenced in a study of spatial heterogeneity in lung cancer. TCRdb itself ran the 5' RACE reads through MiXCR, one entry per CDR3 protein. The sample shows about 120,000 distinct CDR3 sequences, less than 14% of them seen only once. The time point: blood at routine non-recurrence follow-up after resection. The sequencing used PBMCs, collected at follow-up. The source is a female donor with early-stage non-small cell lung cancer.

This chain uses TRBV5-1 with TRBJ1-5; a possible D gene is TRBD1 (5 bases). V dropped 0 bases and J dropped 1 base, with 8 bases sitting between them. The CDR3 is 15 residues long. Germline-derived CDR1 and CDR2 are SGHRS and YFSETQ. The CDR3 coding sequence is TGCGCCAGCAGCTTGGCTGGGGCCAGCAATCAGCCCCAGCATTTT. This sequence encodes CASSLAGASNQPQHF.

At least ten counts were recorded for this clonotype. The rearrangement uses TRBV2 and TRBJ1-5; D is uncertain. The CDR3 extends over 13 amino acids. Germline V gene sequence: CDR1 SNHLY, CDR2 FYNNEI. Trimming pared 4 bases from V and 3 bases from J, leaving 7 bases between. The CDR3: CASSAGPNQPQHF. CDR3 nucleotides: TGTGCCAGCAGTGCGGGTCCCAATCAGCCCCAGCATTTT.

This chain joins TRBV7-9 and TRBJ1-6, with TRBD1 as a possible D gene (5 bases). The CDR3 has 15 amino acids. Germline V gene data show CDR1 as SEHNR and CDR2 as FQNEAQ (reference sequence). The V gene lost 1 base and the J gene lost 7 bases, with 11 bases spanning the gap. The CDR3 region is CASSLERGGNSPLHF. The CDR3 bases are TGTGCCAGCAGCTTAGAACGCGGGGGGAATTCACCCCTCCACTTT. The whole variable domain, filled in from reference TRBV7-9 and TRBJ1-6, reads DTGVSQNPRHKITKRGQNVTFRCDPISEHNRLYWYRQTLGQGPEFLTYFQNEAQLEKSRLLSDRFSAERPKGSFSTLEIQRTEQGDSAMYLCASSLERGGNSPLHFGNGTRLTVT.

The chain has TRBV2 and TRBJ2-1; D not certain. In germline, CDR1 is SNHLY, CDR2 FYNNEI. V was pared by 7 bases and J by 0 bases, with 10 bases between. The CDR3 is 14 residues long. CDR3 DNA sequence: TGTGCCAGCACTTTGCTAAGCTCCTACAATGAGCAGTTCTTC. It encodes CASTLLSSYNEQFF.

This clonotype was recorded at least ten times. CDR3 residues: CASSFSTNTGELFF. DNA for the CDR3: TGTGCCAGCAGCTTTTCAACGAACACCGGGGAGCTGTTTTTT. The chain couples TRBV11-2 to TRBJ2-2, with D hard to call. Trimming pared 3 bases from V and 0 bases from J, leaving 5 bases between. The CDR3 has 14 residues. Looked up from germline, CDR1 is SGHAT and CDR2 is FQNNGV.

This chain uses TRBV4-1 with TRBJ2-3; 7 positions agree with TRBD2. The germline CDR1 and CDR2 sequences are MGHRA and YSYEKL. The trim removed 2 bases at V and 4 bases at J, leaving 6 bases unmatched. The CDR3 covers 15 residues. The CDR3 protein is CASSQLLASSDTQYF. The CDR3 DNA is TGCGCCAGCAGCCAATTACTAGCGTCTTCAGATACGCAGTATTTT.

This clonotype was detected only a few times. The rearrangement uses TRBV7-6 and TRBJ1-1; D not resolved. The CDR3 contains 15 residues. V was shortened by 6 bases and J by 1 base, with 15 bases between the two germline ends. The germline V gene encodes CDR1 SGHVS and CDR2 FNYEAQ. The CDR3 spells CASRNSHTTNTEAFF. In nucleotides, the CDR3 is TGTGCCAGCAGGAACTCCCACACTACGAACACTGAAGCTTTCTTT.

This clonotype appeared a few times. V and J are TRBV7-2 and TRBJ1-2; the D is unclear. Per germline, CDR1 SGHTA and CDR2 FQGNSA. Trimming stripped 6 bases from V and 8 bases from J, with 7 bases between. The length of the CDR3 is 10 residues. The CDR3 DNA reads TGTGCCAGCAGAGAAGGGGGCTACACCTTC. It codes for CASREGGYTF. The whole variable domain, remainder taken from reference TRBV7-2 and TRBJ1-2, is GAGVSQSPSNKVTEKGKDVELRCDPISGHTALYWYRQSLGQGLEFLIYFQGNSAPDKSGLPSDRFSAERTGGSVSTLTIQRTQQEDSAVYLCASREGGYTFGSGTRLTVV.

The CDR3 region has the DNA TGCAGCGTTGAATTCTGGAGGGAGCGGAGTTATTACAATGAGCAGTTCTTC. As protein: CSVEFWRERSYYNEQFF. The chain joins TRBV29-1 to TRBJ2-1; D might be TRBD2 (6 bases). This CDR3 region has 17 residues. Trimming took 2 bases from V and 4 from J, leaving 21 bases between them. The germline gives CDR1 SQVTM, CDR2 ANQGSEA.

This chain uses TRBV12-3 or TRBV12-4 with TRBJ1-2; 8 nucleotides align to TRBD1. The CDR3 spans 15 residues. Losses at the gene ends were 5 bases for V and 8 bases for J; bases not matched to a gene: 13. The CDR3 is CASSRPGTGQKGYTF. CDR3 bases: TGTGCCAGCAGTCGCCCCGGGACAGGTCAGAAGGGCTACACCTTC.